This record concerns one T cell receptor beta chain sequence. The specificity of this receptor is unknown. No base-level quality is on record; no much larger clone is a single base apart. Genomic DNA was extracted from sorted cells for sequencing of the TCRbeta CDR3 region. TCRbeta CDR3 regions were sequenced using the immunoSEQ Assay. The immuneACCESS repertoire file appears here via TCRdb, limited to in-frame rearrangements. These files lack a portion of the clones; in checked studies, under half of the deficit traces to unresolved V genes, and the cause of the others is not known. This sample comprises some 100,000 clones, nearly 90% of them detected only once. Roughly 0.16% of the sample is in the top ten clones. The trial excluded patients who had a history of autoimmune disease or were on systemic immunosuppression. Peripheral blood for TCR sequencing was collected from all dose cohorts at baseline, on cycle 4 day 1, and on cycle 7 day 1. The samples were drawn from a first-in-human, open-label, multicenter phase I dose-escalation trial of ivuxolimab. The trial enrolled adults with locally advanced or metastatic head and neck squamous cell, hepatocellular, melanoma or renal cell carcinoma. CD4+ and CD8+ T cells were sorted separately from peripheral blood before TCR sequencing.

This specimen belongs to a study of OX40 agonist ivuxolimab in advanced cancers. At the level of the whole study: The costimulatory receptor OX40 (CD134) was targeted by ivuxolimab, a fully human IgG2 agonistic monoclonal antibody. The monotherapy dose-escalation portion (N of about 49 patients) of the phase I ivuxolimab trial is reported in the paper. Of the roughly 52 patients in dose escalation, some 20 had hepatocellular carcinoma, some 15 had melanoma, 9 had renal cell carcinoma and 9 had head and neck cancer. Patients were allowed to have had prior anti-PD-1, anti-PD-L1 or anti-CTLA-4 therapy, and 40% of the dose-escalation patients had previously received checkpoint inhibitors. Intravenous ivuxolimab was administered to patients every 2 weeks at six dose levels: 0.01, 0.1, 0.3, 1.5, 3 and 10 mg/kg. The dose-escalation cohort was 80% to 90% male with a mean age of about 54 years, ranging from roughly 20 to 80. Partial responses occurred in three dose-escalation patients, of whom one had hepatocellular carcinoma and two had cutaneous melanoma. Peripheral TCRbeta sequencing was intended to test whether TCR sequence diversity was altered and clonal T-cell expansion was caused by ivuxolimab.

From the cysteine through the phenylalanine, the CDR3 covers 15 amino acids. Kept here is only the CDR3 DNA, which spans 45 bases and is read in frame from base 1. The germline V gene encodes CDR1 MDHEN and CDR2 SYDVKM. Between the V and J ends, shortened by 5 bases and 0 bases respectively, the junction contains 11 bases. Summary of the overall study and its limitations: At doses of 0.1 to 3.0 mg/kg, clonal expansion of both CD4+ and CD8+ T cells in blood was seen between baseline and week 6. Partial responders in the 0.1-3.0 mg/kg groups had among the lowest normalized peripheral clonal expansion, especially among CD8+ T cells. Low levels of normalized T-cell clonal expansion were also shown by some nonresponding patients. The antigen specificity of the clonally expanded peripheral T cells was not determined. After ivuxolimab, expanded clones were on average more numerous among CD8+ T cells than among CD4+ T cells.

The sequence is built from TRBV28 and TRBJ2-4; the D gene lacks a confident call. The origin of this receptor is an adult with an advanced solid tumor such as melanoma, head and neck, liver or kidney cancer. The material was CD4+ or CD8+ T cells sorted from blood, obtained in a trial of the OX40 agonist ivuxolimab. The DNA sequence is TGTGCCAGCAGTCCCTCCGGAACAGCCAAAAACATTCAGTACTTC. Its amino acids are CASSPSGTAKNIQYF.